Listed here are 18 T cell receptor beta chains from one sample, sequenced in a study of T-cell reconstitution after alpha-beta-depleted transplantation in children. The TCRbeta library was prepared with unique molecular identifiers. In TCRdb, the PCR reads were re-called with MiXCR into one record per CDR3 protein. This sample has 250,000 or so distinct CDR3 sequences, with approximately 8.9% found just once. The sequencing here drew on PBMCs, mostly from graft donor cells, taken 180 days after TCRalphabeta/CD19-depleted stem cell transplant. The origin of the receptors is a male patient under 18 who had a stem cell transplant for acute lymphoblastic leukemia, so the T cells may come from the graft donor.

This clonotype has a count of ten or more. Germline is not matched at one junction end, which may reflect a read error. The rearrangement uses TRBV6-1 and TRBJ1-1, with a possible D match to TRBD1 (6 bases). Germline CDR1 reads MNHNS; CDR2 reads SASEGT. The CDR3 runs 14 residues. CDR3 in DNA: TGTGCCATCGCGGCGGAGAGGGGGAACACTGAAGTTTTCTTT. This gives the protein CAIAAERGNTEVFF.

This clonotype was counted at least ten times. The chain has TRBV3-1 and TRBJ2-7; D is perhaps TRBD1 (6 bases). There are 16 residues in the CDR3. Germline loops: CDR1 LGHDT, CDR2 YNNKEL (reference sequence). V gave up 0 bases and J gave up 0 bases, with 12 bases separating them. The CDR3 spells CASSQEGKGGSYEQYF. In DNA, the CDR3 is TGTGCCAGCAGCCAAGAGGGGAAAGGGGGCTCCTACGAGCAGTACTTC.

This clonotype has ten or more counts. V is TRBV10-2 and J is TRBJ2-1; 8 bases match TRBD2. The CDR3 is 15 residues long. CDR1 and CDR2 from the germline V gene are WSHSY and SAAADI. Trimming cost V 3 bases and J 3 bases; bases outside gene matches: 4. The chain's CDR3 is CASSDPSGSYNEQFF. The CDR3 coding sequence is TGCGCCAGCAGTGACCCCAGCGGGAGCTACAATGAGCAGTTCTTC.

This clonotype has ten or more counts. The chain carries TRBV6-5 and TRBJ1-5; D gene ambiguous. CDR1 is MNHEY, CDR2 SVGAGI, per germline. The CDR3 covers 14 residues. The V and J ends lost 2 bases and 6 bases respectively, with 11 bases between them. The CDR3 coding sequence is TGTGCCAGCAGTTACGGAGGGCCCACTCAGCCCCAGCATTTT. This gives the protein CASSYGGPTQPQHF.

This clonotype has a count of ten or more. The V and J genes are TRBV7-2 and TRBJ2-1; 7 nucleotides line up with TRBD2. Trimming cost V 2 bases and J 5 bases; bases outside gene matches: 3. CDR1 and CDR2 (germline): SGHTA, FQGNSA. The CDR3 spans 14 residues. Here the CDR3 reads CASSLSGGHNEQFF. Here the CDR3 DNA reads TGTGCCAGCAGCTTATCGGGAGGCCACAATGAGCAGTTCTTC.

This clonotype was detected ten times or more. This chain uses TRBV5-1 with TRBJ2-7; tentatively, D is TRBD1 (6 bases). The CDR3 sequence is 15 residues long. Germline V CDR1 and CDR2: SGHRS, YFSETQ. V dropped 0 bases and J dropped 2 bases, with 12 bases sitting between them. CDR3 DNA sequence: TGCGCCAGCAGCTTGGTGGCAGGGGCAACCTACGAGCAGTACTTC. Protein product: CASSLVAGATYEQYF. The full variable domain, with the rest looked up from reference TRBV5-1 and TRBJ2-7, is KAGVTQTPRYLIKTRGQQVTLSCSPISGHRSVSWYQQTPGQGLQFLFEYFSETQRNKGNFPGRFSGRQFSNSRSEMNVSTLELGDSALYLCASSLVAGATYEQYFGPGTRLTVT.

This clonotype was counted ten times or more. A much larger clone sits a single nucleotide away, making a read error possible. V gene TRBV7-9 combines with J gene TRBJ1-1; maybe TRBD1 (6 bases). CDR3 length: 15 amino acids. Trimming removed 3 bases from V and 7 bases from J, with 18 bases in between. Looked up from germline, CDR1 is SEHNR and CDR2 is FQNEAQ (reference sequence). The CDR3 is CASSFPGHGVSEAFF. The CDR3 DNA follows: TGTGCCAGCAGCTTCCCGGGACATGGAGTGAGTGAAGCTTTCTTT.

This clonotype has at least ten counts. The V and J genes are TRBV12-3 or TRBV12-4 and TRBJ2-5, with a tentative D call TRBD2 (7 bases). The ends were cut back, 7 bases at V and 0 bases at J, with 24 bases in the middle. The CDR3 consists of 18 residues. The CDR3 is CASKKGRGGVQDQETQYF. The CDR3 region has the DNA TGTGCCAGCAAAAAGGGGAGAGGGGGGGTGCAAGACCAAGAGACCCAGTACTTC.

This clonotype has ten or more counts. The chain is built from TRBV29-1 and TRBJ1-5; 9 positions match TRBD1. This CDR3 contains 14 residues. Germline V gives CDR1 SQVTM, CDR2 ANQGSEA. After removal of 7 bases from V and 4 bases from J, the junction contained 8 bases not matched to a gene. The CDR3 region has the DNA TGCAGCGAGGGGGACAGGGAGGGGAATCAGCCCCAGCATTTT. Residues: CSEGDREGNQPQHF.

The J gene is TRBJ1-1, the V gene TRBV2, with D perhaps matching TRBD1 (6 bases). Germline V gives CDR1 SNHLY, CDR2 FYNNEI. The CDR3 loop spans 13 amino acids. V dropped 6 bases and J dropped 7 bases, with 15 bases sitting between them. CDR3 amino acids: CASRLRDTYEAFF. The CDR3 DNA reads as TGTGCCAGCAGGCTCCGGGACACCTATGAAGCTTTCTTT.

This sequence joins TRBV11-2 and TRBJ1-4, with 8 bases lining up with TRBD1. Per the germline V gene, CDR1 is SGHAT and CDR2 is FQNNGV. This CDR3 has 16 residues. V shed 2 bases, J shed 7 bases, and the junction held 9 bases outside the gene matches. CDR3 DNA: TGTGCCAGCAGCTTATATCGCCGAGACAGGGGTGAAAAACTGTTTTTT. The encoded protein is CASSLYRRDRGEKLFF.

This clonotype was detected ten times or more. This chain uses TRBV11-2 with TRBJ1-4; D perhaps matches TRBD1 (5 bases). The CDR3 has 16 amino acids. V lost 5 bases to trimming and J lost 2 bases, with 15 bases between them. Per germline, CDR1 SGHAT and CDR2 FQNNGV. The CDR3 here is CASSTITGRTNEKLFF. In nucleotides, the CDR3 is TGTGCCAGCAGCACCATAACGGGGCGGACTAATGAAAAACTGTTTTTT.

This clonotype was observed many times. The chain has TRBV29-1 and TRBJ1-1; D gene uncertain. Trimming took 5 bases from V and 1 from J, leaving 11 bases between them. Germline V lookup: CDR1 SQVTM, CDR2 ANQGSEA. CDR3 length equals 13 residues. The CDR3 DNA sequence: TGCAGCGTTCAATGGGTGGAGAACACTGAAGCTTTCTTT. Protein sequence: CSVQWVENTEAFF. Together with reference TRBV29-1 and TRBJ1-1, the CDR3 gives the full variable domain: SAVISQKPSRDICQRGTSLTIQCQVDSQVTMMFWYRQQPGQSLTLIATANQGSEATYESGFVIDKFPISRPNLTFSTLTVSNMSPEDSSIYLCSVQWVENTEAFFGQGTRLTVV.

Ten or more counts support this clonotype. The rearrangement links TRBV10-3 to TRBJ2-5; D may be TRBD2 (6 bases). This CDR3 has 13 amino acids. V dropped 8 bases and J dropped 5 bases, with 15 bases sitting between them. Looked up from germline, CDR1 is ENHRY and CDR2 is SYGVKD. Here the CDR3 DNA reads TGTGCCATCGGCTCTAGCGTAGGGGAGACCCAGTACTTC. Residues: CAIGSSVGETQYF.

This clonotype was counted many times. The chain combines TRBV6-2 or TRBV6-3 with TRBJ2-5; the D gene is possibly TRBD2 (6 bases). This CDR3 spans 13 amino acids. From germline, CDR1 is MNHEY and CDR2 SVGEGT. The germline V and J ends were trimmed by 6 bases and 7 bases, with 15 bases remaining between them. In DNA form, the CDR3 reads TGTGCCAGCAGCCGGACAAGGCGGGGGACCCAGTACTTC. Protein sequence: CASSRTRRGTQYF.

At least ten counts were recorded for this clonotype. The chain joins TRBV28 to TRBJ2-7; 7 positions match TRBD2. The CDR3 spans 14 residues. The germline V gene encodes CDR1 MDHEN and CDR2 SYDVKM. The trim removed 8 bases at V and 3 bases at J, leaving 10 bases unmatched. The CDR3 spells CASCGRGKVYEQYF. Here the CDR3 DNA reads TGTGCCAGCTGTGGGCGGGGGAAAGTCTACGAGCAGTACTTC.

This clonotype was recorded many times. CDR3 in amino acids: CSARGLADSYEQYF. The CDR3 DNA sequence: TGCAGTGCTAGAGGACTAGCGGACTCCTACGAGCAGTACTTC. The chain joins TRBV20-1 to TRBJ2-7, with 9 bases fitting TRBD2. The length of the CDR3 is 14 residues. Trimming at V came to 1 base and at J to 0 bases, leaving 1 base not matched to a gene. Germline-derived CDR1 and CDR2 are DFQATT and SNEGSKA (reference sequence).

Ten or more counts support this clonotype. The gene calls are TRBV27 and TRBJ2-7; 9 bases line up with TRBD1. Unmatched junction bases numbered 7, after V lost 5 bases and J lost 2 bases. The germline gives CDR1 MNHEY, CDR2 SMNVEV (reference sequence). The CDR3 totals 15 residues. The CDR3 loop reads CASSPGTGIAYEQYF. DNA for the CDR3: TGTGCCAGCAGTCCTGGGACAGGGATCGCCTACGAGCAGTACTTC.